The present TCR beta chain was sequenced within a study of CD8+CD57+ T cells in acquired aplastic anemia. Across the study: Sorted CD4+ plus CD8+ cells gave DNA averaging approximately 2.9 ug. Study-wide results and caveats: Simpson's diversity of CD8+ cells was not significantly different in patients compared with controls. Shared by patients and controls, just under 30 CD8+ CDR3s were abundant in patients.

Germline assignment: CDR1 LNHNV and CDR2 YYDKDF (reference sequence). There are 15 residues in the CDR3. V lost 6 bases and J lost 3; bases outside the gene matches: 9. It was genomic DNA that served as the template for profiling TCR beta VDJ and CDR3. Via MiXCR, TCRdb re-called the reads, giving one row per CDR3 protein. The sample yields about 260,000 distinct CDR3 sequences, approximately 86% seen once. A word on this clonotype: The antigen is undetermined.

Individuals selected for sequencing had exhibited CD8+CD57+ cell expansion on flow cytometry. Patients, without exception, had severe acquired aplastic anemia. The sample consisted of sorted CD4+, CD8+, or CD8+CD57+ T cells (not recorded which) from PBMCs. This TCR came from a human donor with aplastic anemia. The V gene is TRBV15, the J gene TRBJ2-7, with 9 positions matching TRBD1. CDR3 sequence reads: CATSEDRQGVYEQYF. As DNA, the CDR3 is TGTGCCACCAGTGAAGATAGACAGGGGGTCTACGAGCAGTACTTC.